A selection of T cell receptor beta chains follows, all from one sample in a study of shared clonotypes between healthy human individuals. Only in-frame clones appear in the TCRdb table, and some are missing; sequencing was by immunoSEQ multiplex PCR. The sample carries 2.5 million or so clones, approximately 94% recorded once. Sequencing was performed on naive CD4+ T cells sorted from blood. These receptors all come from a man younger than 35 in good health. The CDR3 runs from the conserved cysteine through the conserved F or W. The D gene is left open where the match is weak. The size of a clone is reported for some rows only, either as once, few or many, or as a class for expanded clones.

len,j_gene,abundance,v_gene,d_gene,CDR3aa,CDR3nt
14,TRBJ1-3,NA,TRBV5-1,NA,CASSLEGSGNTIYF,TGCGCCAGCAGCTTGGAGGGTTCTGGAAACACCATATATTTT
15,TRBJ1-2,NA,TRBV6-6,TRBD1,CASSSPGQGNYGYTF,TGTGCCAGCAGTTCGCCGGGACAGGGGAACTATGGCTACACCTTC
12,TRBJ2-2,NA,TRBV9,NA,CASSFRGGELFF,TGTGCCAGCAGCTTCAGGGGCGGGGAGCTGTTTTTT
13,TRBJ2-5,NA,TRBV25-1,TRBD2,CASTQASGGTQYF,TGTGCCAGCACCCAAGCTAGCGGGGGGACCCAGTACTTC
17,TRBJ2-3,few,TRBV4-3,NA,CASSQGSQGGRTDTQYF,TGCGCCAGCAGCCAAGGGTCTCAGGGGGGTCGCACAGATACGCAGTATTTT
15,TRBJ2-5,NA,TRBV9,NA,CASSVEGTNQETQYF,TGTGCCAGCAGCGTAGAGGGGACAAACCAAGAGACCCAGTACTTC
13,TRBJ2-7,NA,TRBV7-2,TRBD1,CASSWTGFYEQYF,TGTGCCAGCAGCTGGACAGGGTTCTACGAGCAGTACTTC
17,TRBJ1-2,NA,TRBV7-9,NA,CASSREGEGKGTMGYTF,TGTGCCAGCAGCCGAGAAGGGGAGGGAAAGGGCACTATGGGCTACACCTTC
15,TRBJ2-5,NA,TRBV7-6,NA,CASSSLMGATKTQYF,TGTGCCAGCAGTTCTTTGATGGGGGCGACGAAGACCCAGTACTTC
11,TRBJ2-5,NA,TRBV30,NA,CAWKGLETQYF,TGTGCCTGGAAGGGGTTAGAGACCCAGTACTTC
16,TRBJ1-1,NA,TRBV5-5,NA,CASSLARGLLNTEAFF,TGTGCCAGCAGCTTGGCCCGTGGCTTATTGAACACTGAAGCTTTCTTT
14,TRBJ1-2,NA,TRBV19,NA,CASSVTYPNYGYTF,TGTGCCAGTAGTGTAACATACCCTAACTATGGCTACACCTTC
11,TRBJ2-7,NA,TRBV19,NA,CASGSSYEQYF,TGTGCCAGTGGGTCCTCCTACGAGCAGTACTTC
14,TRBJ2-3,NA,TRBV19,TRBD1,CASSMDRSTDTQYF,TGTGCCAGTAGTATGGACAGGAGCACAGATACGCAGTATTTT
16,TRBJ1-1,NA,TRBV19,TRBD1,CASRPEIGDRGTEAFF,TGTGCCAGTAGGCCCGAAATTGGGGACAGAGGGACTGAAGCTTTCTTT
12,TRBJ2-5,NA,TRBV10-3,NA,CAITSDQETQYF,TGTGCCATCACAAGCGATCAAGAGACCCAGTACTTC
16,TRBJ2-7,NA,TRBV14,TRBD1,CASSRDRGSSSYEQYF,TGTGCCAGCAGCCGGGACAGGGGCTCTAGCTCCTACGAGCAGTACTTC
15,TRBJ2-5,NA,TRBV2,TRBD2,CASSGRLAAQETQYF,TGTGCCAGCAGTGGTAGGCTAGCGGCGCAAGAGACCCAGTACTTC
16,TRBJ2-2,NA,TRBV11-2,NA,CASSSIKGQNTGELFF,TGTGCCAGCAGCTCCATAAAGGGACAGAACACCGGGGAGCTGTTTTTT
15,TRBJ1-2,NA,TRBV6-5,TRBD1,CASRVDRGPNYGYTF,TGTGCCAGCAGAGTCGACAGGGGGCCCAACTATGGCTACACCTTC
14,TRBJ1-3,NA,TRBV7-2,NA,CASSLAVGGNTIYF,TGTGCCAGCAGCTTAGCGGTCGGTGGAAACACCATATATTTT
16,TRBJ2-1,NA,TRBV7-6,TRBD1,CASSRRGQTPYNEQFF,TGTGCCAGCAGCCGCCGGGGACAGACACCCTACAATGAGCAGTTCTTC
15,TRBJ1-2,NA,TRBV15,TRBD1,CATSRGTGERYGYTF,TGTGCCACCAGCAGAGGGACAGGGGAACGCTATGGCTACACCTTC
14,TRBJ2-5,NA,TRBV5-4,NA,CASSREGVQETQYF,TGTGCCAGCAGCCGTGAGGGGGTCCAAGAGACCCAGTACTTC
13,TRBJ1-1,few,TRBV19,NA,CASTTIPGTEAFF,TGTGCCAGTACCACCATCCCGGGCACTGAAGCTTTCTTT
15,TRBJ1-1,NA,TRBV5-1,NA,CASSLVGELNTEAFF,TGCGCCAGCAGCTTGGTTGGGGAATTGAACACTGAAGCTTTCTTT
11,TRBJ1-6,NA,TRBV6-1,NA,CASRDDSLLHF,TGTGCCAGCAGAGACGACAGCTTACTCCACTTT
14,TRBJ1-5,NA,TRBV7-9,NA,CASSLGYSNQPQHF,TGTGCCAGCAGTTTGGGCTATAGCAATCAGCCCCAGCATTTT
13,TRBJ1-2,NA,TRBV5-4,TRBD1,CASSLRQGHGYTF,TGTGCCAGCAGCCTGCGACAGGGCCATGGCTACACCTTC
15,TRBJ2-1,NA,TRBV9,TRBD1,CASSVDGTGDNEQFF,TGTGCCAGCAGCGTAGATGGGACAGGGGACAATGAGCAGTTCTTC
19,TRBJ2-7,NA,TRBV28,NA,CASSLGFRFGGVDSYEQYF,TGTGCCAGCAGTTTAGGATTTCGGTTTGGCGGGGTCGACTCCTACGAGCAGTACTTC
14,TRBJ1-1,NA,TRBV6-5,TRBD1,CASSSGQVNTEAFF,TGTGCCAGCAGTTCGGGACAGGTGAACACTGAAGCTTTCTTT
18,TRBJ2-7,NA,TRBV10-2,TRBD2,CASSESVLGLAGSYEQYF,TGCGCCAGCAGTGAGTCGGTCTTGGGGCTAGCGGGATCCTACGAGCAGTACTTC
16,TRBJ2-3,NA,TRBV11-3,NA,CASSSGWGGPTDTQYF,TGTGCCAGCAGTTCCGGATGGGGCGGACCCACAGATACGCAGTATTTT
15,TRBJ2-1,NA,TRBV7-2,NA,CASSLGLGSSNEQFF,TGTGCCAGCAGCTTAGGGCTCGGGAGCTCCAATGAGCAGTTCTTC
15,TRBJ1-3,NA,TRBV6-6,TRBD1,CASRDRPDSGNTIYF,TGTGCCAGTAGGGACAGACCCGATTCCGGAAACACCATATATTTT
14,TRBJ2-5,NA,TRBV15,NA,CATSRLAQSSTQYF,TGTGCCACCAGCCGACTCGCCCAATCATCGACCCAGTACTTC
14,TRBJ2-5,NA,TRBV7-2,NA,CASSLRLATGTQYF,TGTGCCAGCAGCTTAAGGCTAGCCACGGGGACCCAGTACTTC
14,TRBJ1-5,NA,TRBV2,NA,CASSQGLGNQPQHF,TGTGCCAGCAGCCAGGGTCTTGGCAATCAGCCCCAGCATTTT
17,TRBJ2-2,NA,TRBV5-1,NA,CASSLGGVDTNTGELFF,TGCGCCAGCAGCTTGGGCGGCGTAGACACGAACACCGGGGAGCTGTTTTTT
13,TRBJ2-3,NA,TRBV25-1,NA,CASSSSKTDTQYF,TGTGCCAGCAGTTCTAGTAAGACAGATACGCAGTATTTT
15,TRBJ2-7,NA,TRBV7-2,TRBD2,CASSLTSGSENEQYF,TGTGCCAGCAGCTTGACTAGCGGGAGTGAGAACGAGCAGTACTTC
12,TRBJ1-3,NA,TRBV6-1,NA,CASSASGNTIYF,TGTGCCAGCAGTGCCTCTGGAAACACCATATATTTT
16,TRBJ1-2,NA,TRBV6-5,NA,CASSYSGGRANYGYTF,TGTGCCAGCAGTTACTCTGGGGGCCGAGCTAACTATGGCTACACCTTC
15,TRBJ1-5,NA,TRBV19,TRBD1,CASSSETGTAKPQHF,TGTGCCAGTAGTAGCGAAACCGGGACAGCGAAGCCCCAGCATTTT
15,TRBJ2-1,NA,TRBV7-2,TRBD1,CASSPDRGLYNEQFF,TGTGCCAGCAGCCCGGACAGGGGTCTCTACAATGAGCAGTTCTTC
14,TRBJ2-7,NA,TRBV7-4,NA,CASSSHVGAYEQYF,TGTGCCAGCAGCTCCCACGTGGGAGCCTACGAGCAGTACTTC
14,TRBJ2-1,once,TRBV7-2,TRBD2,CASSLGGRGNEQFF,TGTGCCAGCAGCTTAGGCGGGAGAGGCAATGAGCAGTTCTTC
12,TRBJ2-7,once,TRBV18,NA,CASSPVGDEQYF,TGTGCCAGCTCCCCGGTGGGGGACGAGCAGTACTTC
12,TRBJ2-7,NA,TRBV6-1,NA,CASVGQPYEQYF,TGTGCCAGCGTCGGACAGCCCTACGAGCAGTACTTC
13,TRBJ2-3,NA,TRBV29-1,NA,CSVGAGYGDTQYF,TGCAGCGTTGGAGCGGGTTACGGTGATACGCAGTATTTT
12,TRBJ2-7,NA,TRBV7-2,NA,CASSPVASGANF,NA
15,TRBJ2-1,NA,TRBV7-9,NA,CASSFMDSRYNEQFF,TGTGCCAGCAGCTTCATGGACAGCCGTTACAATGAGCAGTTCTTC
16,TRBJ1-2,NA,TRBV5-1,NA,CASSLTASEVRRRYTF,TGCGCCAGCAGCTTGACCGCAAGTGAGGTGAGGAGGCGCTACACCTTC
15,TRBJ2-5,NA,TRBV12-5,TRBD2,CASGPGLAGVETQYF,TGTGCTAGTGGACCCGGACTAGCGGGAGTGGAGACCCAGTACTTC
15,TRBJ1-5,NA,TRBV6-1,TRBD1,CASSTRDRGASPQHF,TGTGCCAGCAGTACGCGGGACAGGGGCGCCTCGCCCCAGCATTTT
15,TRBJ2-5,once,TRBV10-2,NA,CASSESSSGQETQYF,TGCGCCAGCAGTGAGTCGAGTAGCGGTCAAGAGACCCAGTACTTC
13,TRBJ2-7,NA,TRBV27,NA,CASSRAASYEQYF,TGTGCCAGCAGCAGGGCGGCTTCCTACGAGCAGTACTTC
13,TRBJ1-1,NA,TRBV5-4,NA,CASRAGLNTEAFF,TGTGCCAGCCGGGCGGGGTTGAACACTGAAGCTTTCTTT